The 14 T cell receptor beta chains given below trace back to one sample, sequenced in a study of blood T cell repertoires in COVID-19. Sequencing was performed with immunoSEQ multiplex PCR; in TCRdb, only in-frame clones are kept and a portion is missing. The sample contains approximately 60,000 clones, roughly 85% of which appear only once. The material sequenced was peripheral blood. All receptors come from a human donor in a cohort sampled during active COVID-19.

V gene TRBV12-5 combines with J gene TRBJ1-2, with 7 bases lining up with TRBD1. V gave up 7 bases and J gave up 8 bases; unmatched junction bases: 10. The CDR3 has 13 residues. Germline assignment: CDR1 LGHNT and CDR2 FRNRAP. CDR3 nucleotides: TGTGCTAGTGCCCTGACAGGGTTTAGCGGCTACACCTTC. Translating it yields CASALTGFSGYTF.

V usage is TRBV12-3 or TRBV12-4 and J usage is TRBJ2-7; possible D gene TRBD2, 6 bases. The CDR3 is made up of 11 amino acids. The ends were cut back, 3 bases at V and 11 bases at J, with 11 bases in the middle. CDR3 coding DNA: TGTGCCAGCAGTTTTCGGGACTCTAAGTACTTC. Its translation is CASSFRDSKYF.

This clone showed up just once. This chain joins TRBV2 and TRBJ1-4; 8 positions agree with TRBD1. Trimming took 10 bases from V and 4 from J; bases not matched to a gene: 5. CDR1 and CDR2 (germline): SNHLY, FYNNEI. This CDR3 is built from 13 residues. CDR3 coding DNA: TGTGCCACCACAGGGGGTATTAATGAAAAACTGTTTTTT. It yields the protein CATTGGINEKLFF.

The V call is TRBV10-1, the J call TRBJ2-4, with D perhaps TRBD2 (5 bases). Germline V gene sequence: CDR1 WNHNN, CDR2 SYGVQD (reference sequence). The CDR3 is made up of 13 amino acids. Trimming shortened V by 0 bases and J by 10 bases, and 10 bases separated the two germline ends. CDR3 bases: TGCGCCAGCAGTGAGTCCTTGAGGGAGATTCAGTACTTC. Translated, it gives CASSESLREIQYF.

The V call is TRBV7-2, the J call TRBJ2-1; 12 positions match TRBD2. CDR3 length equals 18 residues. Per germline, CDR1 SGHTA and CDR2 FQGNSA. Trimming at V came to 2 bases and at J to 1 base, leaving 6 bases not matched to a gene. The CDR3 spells CASSLQASGGGSYNEQFF. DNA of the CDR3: TGTGCCAGCAGCTTACAGGCTAGCGGGGGGGGGTCCTACAATGAGCAGTTCTTC.

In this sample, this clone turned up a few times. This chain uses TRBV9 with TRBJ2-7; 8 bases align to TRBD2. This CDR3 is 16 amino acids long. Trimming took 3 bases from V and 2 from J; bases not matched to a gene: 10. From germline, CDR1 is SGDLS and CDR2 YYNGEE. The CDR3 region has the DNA TGTGCCAGCAGCGCCCGGGAGGGGCTGGGAGCCTACGAGCAGTACTTC. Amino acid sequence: CASSAREGLGAYEQYF.

Written as DNA, the CDR3 is TGTGCCATCAGGACAGGGCCCGGGGAGCTGTTTTTT. Amino acids: CAIRTGPGELFF. The V call is TRBV10-3, the J call TRBJ2-2, with 7 nucleotides matching TRBD1. Germline V gene lookup returns CDR1 ENHRY and CDR2 SYGVKD. The V gene end was trimmed by 6 bases and the J gene end by 6 bases; junction bases not matched to a gene: 1. This CDR3 is built from 12 residues.

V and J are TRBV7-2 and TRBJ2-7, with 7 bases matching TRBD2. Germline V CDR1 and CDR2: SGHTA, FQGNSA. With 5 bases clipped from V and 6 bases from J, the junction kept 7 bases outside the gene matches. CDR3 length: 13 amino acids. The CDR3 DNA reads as TGTGCCAGCAGCCTAGGTCCGGGGGGCGAGCAGTACTTC. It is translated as CASSLGPGGEQYF.

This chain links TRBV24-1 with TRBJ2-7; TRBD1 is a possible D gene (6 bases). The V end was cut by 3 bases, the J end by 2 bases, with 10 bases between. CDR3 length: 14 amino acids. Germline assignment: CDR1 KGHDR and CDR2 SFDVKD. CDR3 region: CATSDVGTPYEQYF. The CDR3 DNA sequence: TGTGCCACCAGTGATGTGGGGACACCCTACGAGCAGTACTTC.

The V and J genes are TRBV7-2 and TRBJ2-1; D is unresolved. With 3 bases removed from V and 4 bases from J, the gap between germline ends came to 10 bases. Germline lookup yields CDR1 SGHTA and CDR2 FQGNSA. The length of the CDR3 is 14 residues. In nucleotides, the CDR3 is TGTGCCAGCAGCTTCGGGTCAGATTACAATGAGCAGTTCTTC. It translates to CASSFGSDYNEQFF.

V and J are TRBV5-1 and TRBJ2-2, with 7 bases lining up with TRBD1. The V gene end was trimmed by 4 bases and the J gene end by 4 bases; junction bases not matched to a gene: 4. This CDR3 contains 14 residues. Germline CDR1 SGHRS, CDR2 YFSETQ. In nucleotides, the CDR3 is TGCGCCAGCAGCAGGGGACAGACCACCGGGGAGCTGTTTTTT. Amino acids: CASSRGQTTGELFF.

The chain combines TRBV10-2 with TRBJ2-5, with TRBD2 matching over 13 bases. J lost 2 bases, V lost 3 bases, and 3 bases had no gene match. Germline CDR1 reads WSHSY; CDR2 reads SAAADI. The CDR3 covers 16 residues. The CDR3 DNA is TGCGCCAGCAGTGACAGACTAGCGGGGGGACAAGAGACCCAGTACTTC. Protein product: CASSDRLAGGQETQYF.

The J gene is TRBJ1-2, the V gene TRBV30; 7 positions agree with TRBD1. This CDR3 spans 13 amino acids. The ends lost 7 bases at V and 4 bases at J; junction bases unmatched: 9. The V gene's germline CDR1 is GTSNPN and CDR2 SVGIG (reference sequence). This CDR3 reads CALARDRGYGYTF. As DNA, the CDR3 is TGTGCCTTGGCACGGGACAGAGGCTATGGCTACACCTTC.

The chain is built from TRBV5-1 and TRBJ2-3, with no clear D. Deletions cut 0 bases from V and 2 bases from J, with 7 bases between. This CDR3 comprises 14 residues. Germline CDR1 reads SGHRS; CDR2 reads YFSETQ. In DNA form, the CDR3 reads TGCGCCAGCAGCTTGGCCCTAGTCACAGATACGCAGTATTTT. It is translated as CASSLALVTDTQYF.